This entry concerns a single TCR beta chain. These data are taken from a study of blood T cell repertoires in COVID-19. Study background: The study drew acute and convalescent COVID-19 samples from the United States, Italy and Spain. PBMCs, B-cell-depleted T cells, or T cells provided the cDNA or gDNA that made up the material.

CDR3 length: 15 residues. Germline loops: CDR1 MNHEY, CDR2 SVGAGI. V shed 6 bases and J 6 bases; nucleotides not matched to a gene: 8. The authors' processing: Counts of nucleated cells, estimated from reference gene primer amplification, were obtained. Here immunoSEQ multiplex PCR was the method, and the copy in TCRdb shows in-frame clones only, minus some. D and trimming were read from the DNA, whereas the V and J calls and clone size are those reported in that table. The sample lists roughly 180,000 clones; roughly nine tenths were seen once. The sequenced material came from peripheral blood. The origin of this receptor is a man between 65 and 79 years old with active or convalescent COVID-19. The genes are TRBV6-5 and TRBJ1-6, with 7 bases matching TRBD1. The CDR3 is CASRPGTARNSPLHF. The CDR3 nucleotides read TGTGCCAGCAGGCCCGGGACAGCCCGTAATTCACCCCTCCACTTT.